This entry features one TCR beta chain sequence. Its antigen is as yet unknown. The data are from a study of memory CD4+ T cells and cytomegalovirus serostatus. Whole-study context: Of the healthy Belgian adults, several were CMV seropositive and 20 to 30 seronegative. Regarding the study as a whole: Each of 65 to 75 CMV-associated TCRbeta sequences occurred in one to five individuals.

There are 16 residues in the CDR3. Germline V CDR1 and CDR2: MRHNA, SNTAGT. V shed 1 base and J shed 3 bases, with 14 bases lying between them. Per the authors' pipeline: Out-of-frame sequences were removed, leaving 2,204,828 distinct TCRbeta sequences. Generated by immunoSEQ multiplex PCR, the TCRdb table keeps only in-frame clones and is missing some. Clone size and V and J calls were adopted from that table, with D and trimming inferred from the DNA. The table lists tens of thousands of clones, 80% of them singletons. The sort gate was single viable CD3+CD4+CD8-CD45RO+ cells for memory CD4+ T cells. Positive selection with CD4 microbeads enriched total CD4+ T cells.

The genes are TRBV6-4 and TRBJ2-3; D might be TRBD1 or TRBD2, each matching 5 bases. This clonotype was sampled from an adult in good health and CMV-seropositive. Material: memory CD4+ T cells from blood. The CDR3 DNA is TGTGCCAGCAGTGACTTGCCCGGGGCGGTGACAGATACGCAGTATTTT. Translation: CASSDLPGAVTDTQYF.